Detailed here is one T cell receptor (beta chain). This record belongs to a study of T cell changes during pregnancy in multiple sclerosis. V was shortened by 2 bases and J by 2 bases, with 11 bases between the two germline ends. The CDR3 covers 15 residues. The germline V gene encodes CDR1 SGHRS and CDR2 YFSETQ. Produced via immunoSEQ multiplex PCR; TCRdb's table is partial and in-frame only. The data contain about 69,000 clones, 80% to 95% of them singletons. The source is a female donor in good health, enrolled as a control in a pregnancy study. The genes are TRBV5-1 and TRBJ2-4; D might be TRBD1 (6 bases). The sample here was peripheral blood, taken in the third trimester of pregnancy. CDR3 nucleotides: TGCGCCAGCAGCTTCGAACAGGGCTCCAAAAACATTCAGTACTTC. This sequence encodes CASSFEQGSKNIQYF. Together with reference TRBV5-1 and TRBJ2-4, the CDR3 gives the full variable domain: KAGVTQTPRYLIKTRGQQVTLSCSPISGHRSVSWYQQTPGQGLQFLFEYFSETQRNKGNFPGRFSGRQFSNSRSEMNVSTLELGDSALYLCASSFEQGSKNIQYFGAGTRLSVL.